This TCR beta chain was documented in a study of shared clonotypes between healthy human individuals. Study-wide findings and caveats: Estimated richness values were generally larger in naive subsets than in memory subsets.

It was CD45RO-negative cells, positively selected for CCR7, that made up naive CD8 cells, with terminally differentiated effector memory CD45RA+ cells excluded. CDR3 length: 16 residues. The V gene lost 5 bases and the J gene lost 3 bases, with 17 bases spanning the gap. Germline V CDR1 and CDR2: SGHTA, FQGNSA. As concerns this clone: Its antigen is currently unknown.

Profiled with immunoSEQ multiplex PCR; TCRdb holds only in-frame clones, not every one. The profile shows 600,000 or so clones, 95% to 98% of them singletons. The V and J genes are TRBV7-2 and TRBJ2-1; D may be TRBD2 (6 bases). This clonotype was sampled from a man between 25 and 39 years old in good health. Sequencing was carried out using naive CD8+ T cells sorted from blood. DNA of the CDR3: TGTGCCAGCAGCCGTCCCGGAGGGCCCATCTACAATGAGCAGTTCTTC. As protein: CASSRPGGPIYNEQFF.